This is a list of T cell receptor beta chains from one sample in a study of identical twins. TCRdb itself ran the 5' RACE reads through MiXCR, one entry per CDR3 protein. Among roughly 350,000 distinct CDR3 sequences listed, roughly 9% were seen once. The specimen was naive T cells sorted from blood. The receptors originated from a woman aged 45 to 65 in good health. CDR3s include the opening cysteine and the closing phenylalanine or tryptophan. Each record gives: J gene, D gene, clone size, V gene, CDR3 protein, CDR3 DNA. D genes are given only for firm matches. Size is stated for part of the rows, as once, few or many counts, or as a class when the clone is expanded.

j_call: TRBJ2-7
d_call: TRBD2
clone_size: .
v_call: TRBV20-1
cdr3_aa: CSAAAISGRADEQYF
cdr3_nt: TGCAGTGCTGCAGCGATTAGCGGGAGGGCCGACGAGCAGTACTTC

j_call: TRBJ2-1
d_call: TRBD1
clone_size: .
v_call: TRBV5-6
cdr3_aa: CASSTRTGWNEQFF
cdr3_nt: TGTGCCAGCAGCACCCGGACAGGGTGGAATGAGCAGTTCTTC

j_call: TRBJ1-1
d_call: .
clone_size: many
v_call: TRBV19
cdr3_aa: CASSMGARTEAFF
cdr3_nt: TGTGCCAGTAGTATGGGGGCGAGGACTGAAGCTTTCTTT

j_call: TRBJ2-2
d_call: .
clone_size: .
v_call: TRBV10-3
cdr3_aa: CAISGLLNTGELFF
cdr3_nt: TGTGCCATCAGTGGTCTTCTAAACACCGGGGAGCTGTTTTTT

j_call: TRBJ1-4
d_call: .
clone_size: few
v_call: TRBV10-3
cdr3_aa: CAISEGRNEKLFF
cdr3_nt: TGTGCCATCAGTGAGGGTCGTAATGAAAAACTGTTTTTT

j_call: TRBJ1-4
d_call: .
clone_size: .
v_call: TRBV7-7
cdr3_aa: CATIGGADEKLFF
cdr3_nt: TGTGCCACCATCGGGGGCGCGGATGAAAAACTGTTTTTT

j_call: TRBJ2-5
d_call: TRBD2
clone_size: many
v_call: TRBV20-1
cdr3_aa: CSASWGTSGRALETQYF
cdr3_nt: TGCAGTGCTAGTTGGGGGACTAGCGGGAGGGCCTTGGAGACCCAGTACTTC

j_call: TRBJ2-1
d_call: .
clone_size: few
v_call: TRBV7-9
cdr3_aa: CASSSGTYYNEQFF
cdr3_nt: TGTGCCAGCAGCTCCGGGACTTATTACAATGAGCAGTTCTTC

j_call: TRBJ2-7
d_call: TRBD1
clone_size: many
v_call: TRBV29-1
cdr3_aa: CSYRDRGTYEQYF
cdr3_nt: TGCAGCTACCGGGACAGGGGGACCTACGAGCAGTACTTC

j_call: TRBJ2-7
d_call: .
clone_size: .
v_call: TRBV29-1
cdr3_aa: CSALGGEQYF
cdr3_nt: TGCAGCGCTCTCGGAGGCGAGCAGTACTTC

j_call: TRBJ1-3
d_call: TRBD1
clone_size: .
v_call: TRBV11-3
cdr3_aa: CASSLDPGQLNTIYF
cdr3_nt: TGTGCCAGCAGCTTAGATCCGGGACAGCTAAACACCATATATTTT

j_call: TRBJ2-1
d_call: TRBD2
clone_size: .
v_call: TRBV15
cdr3_aa: CATSRDLGLAGPYNEQFF
cdr3_nt: TGTGCCACCAGCAGAGATTTGGGACTAGCGGGCCCGTACAATGAGCAGTTCTTC

j_call: TRBJ2-5
d_call: TRBD1
clone_size: many
v_call: TRBV5-5
cdr3_aa: CASTTGTVRETQYF
cdr3_nt: TGTGCCAGCACCACCGGGACAGTGCGTGAGACCCAGTACTTC

j_call: TRBJ2-1
d_call: TRBD1
clone_size: few
v_call: TRBV25-1
cdr3_aa: CASSSLGQGDNEQFF
cdr3_nt: TGTGCCAGCTCCTCCCTGGGACAGGGGGACAATGAGCAGTTCTTC

j_call: TRBJ2-7
d_call: TRBD2
clone_size: .
v_call: TRBV19
cdr3_aa: CASSIGAGGPYEQYF
cdr3_nt: TGTGCCAGTAGTATTGGCGCGGGAGGCCCCTACGAGCAGTACTTC

j_call: TRBJ2-7
d_call: TRBD1
clone_size: .
v_call: TRBV6-2/TRBV6-3
cdr3_aa: CASGRTGVNEQYF
cdr3_nt: TGTGCCAGCGGACGGACAGGGGTGAACGAGCAGTACTTC

j_call: TRBJ1-4
d_call: .
clone_size: few
v_call: TRBV4-1
cdr3_aa: CASSTGLTNEKLFF
cdr3_nt: TGCGCCAGCAGTACTGGGCTTACTAATGAAAAACTGTTTTTT

j_call: TRBJ2-2
d_call: TRBD2
clone_size: few
v_call: TRBV6-1
cdr3_aa: CASSVNVPASGRAAGELFF
cdr3_nt: TGTGCCAGCAGTGTTAATGTCCCGGCTAGCGGGAGGGCCGCCGGGGAGCTGTTTTTT

j_call: TRBJ2-3
d_call: .
clone_size: many
v_call: TRBV11-2
cdr3_aa: CASSPPGTDTQYF
cdr3_nt: TGTGCCAGCAGCCCACCAGGCACAGATACGCAGTATTTT

j_call: TRBJ2-5
d_call: .
clone_size: few
v_call: TRBV15
cdr3_aa: CATSRPQETQYF
cdr3_nt: TGTGCCACCAGCAGACCCCAAGAGACCCAGTACTTC

j_call: TRBJ2-1
d_call: TRBD2
clone_size: .
v_call: TRBV29-1
cdr3_aa: CSTKDRGGNNEQFF
cdr3_nt: TGCAGCACGAAAGACCGGGGGGGCAACAATGAGCAGTTCTTC

j_call: TRBJ2-5
d_call: .
clone_size: many
v_call: TRBV20-1
cdr3_aa: CSARGTQETQYF
cdr3_nt: TGCAGTGCTAGAGGTACCCAAGAGACCCAGTACTTC

j_call: TRBJ2-2
d_call: TRBD2
clone_size: many
v_call: TRBV29-1
cdr3_aa: CSVEREVGELFF
cdr3_nt: TGCAGCGTTGAGCGGGAGGTCGGGGAGCTGTTTTTT

j_call: TRBJ1-1
d_call: TRBD1
clone_size: .
v_call: TRBV4-1
cdr3_aa: CASSQPRTGNTEAFF
cdr3_nt: TGCGCCAGCAGCCAACCGAGGACAGGGAACACTGAAGCTTTCTTT

j_call: TRBJ2-5
d_call: TRBD2
clone_size: many
v_call: TRBV12-3/TRBV12-4
cdr3_aa: CASSLRRLASETQYF
cdr3_nt: TGTGCCAGCAGTTTGAGAAGACTAGCTTCGGAGACCCAGTACTTC

j_call: TRBJ2-7
d_call: .
clone_size: .
v_call: TRBV7-2
cdr3_aa: CASSQINYEQYF
cdr3_nt: TGTGCCAGCAGCCAAATCAACTACGAGCAGTACTTC

j_call: TRBJ2-1
d_call: TRBD2
clone_size: .
v_call: TRBV5-1
cdr3_aa: CASSWGLAGDAYNEQFF
cdr3_nt: TGCGCCAGCAGCTGGGGACTAGCGGGAGACGCCTACAATGAGCAGTTCTTC

j_call: TRBJ2-4
d_call: .
clone_size: many
v_call: TRBV12-3/TRBV12-4
cdr3_aa: CASSFVLGENIQYF
cdr3_nt: TGTGCCAGCAGTTTCGTACTAGGCGAAAACATTCAGTACTTC

j_call: TRBJ2-1
d_call: TRBD2
clone_size: many
v_call: TRBV20-1
cdr3_aa: CSAIDGRAVGEQFF
cdr3_nt: TGCAGTGCTATAGACGGGAGGGCCGTTGGTGAGCAGTTCTTC

j_call: TRBJ2-7
d_call: TRBD2
clone_size: many
v_call: TRBV20-1
cdr3_aa: CSARQIPGLGTYEQYF
cdr3_nt: TGCAGTGCTAGACAAATTCCGGGACTAGGAACCTACGAGCAGTACTTC

j_call: TRBJ2-1
d_call: TRBD2
clone_size: few
v_call: TRBV5-1
cdr3_aa: CASSWGTSESSYNEQFF
cdr3_nt: TGCGCCAGCAGCTGGGGGACTAGCGAGAGCTCCTACAATGAGCAGTTCTTC

j_call: TRBJ2-5
d_call: .
clone_size: few
v_call: TRBV5-1
cdr3_aa: CASSFHGDETQYF
cdr3_nt: TGCGCCAGCAGTTTCCATGGGGATGAGACCCAGTACTTC

j_call: TRBJ2-1
d_call: TRBD1
clone_size: .
v_call: TRBV12-3/TRBV12-4
cdr3_aa: CASTGQGLHNEQFF
cdr3_nt: TGTGCCAGCACGGGACAGGGGTTACACAATGAGCAGTTCTTC

j_call: TRBJ2-7
d_call: TRBD2
clone_size: .
v_call: TRBV7-2
cdr3_aa: CASSLVGTSGSSYEQYF
cdr3_nt: TGTGCCAGCAGCTTAGTTGGTACTAGCGGGAGCTCCTACGAGCAGTACTTC

j_call: TRBJ2-3
d_call: TRBD1
clone_size: many
v_call: TRBV7-9
cdr3_aa: CASSLQGASTDTQYF
cdr3_nt: TGTGCCAGCAGTCTACAGGGGGCGAGCACAGATACGCAGTATTTT

j_call: TRBJ2-7
d_call: TRBD1
clone_size: many
v_call: TRBV7-2
cdr3_aa: CASSMGTGVMSYEQYF
cdr3_nt: TGTGCCAGCAGCATGGGGACAGGCGTGATGTCCTACGAGCAGTACTTC

j_call: TRBJ2-2
d_call: .
clone_size: few
v_call: TRBV27
cdr3_aa: CASRRLDRTGELFF
cdr3_nt: TGTGCCAGCAGACGACTAGATCGCACCGGGGAGCTGTTTTTT

j_call: TRBJ2-7
d_call: .
clone_size: few
v_call: TRBV7-7
cdr3_aa: CASSPFFDSYEQYF
cdr3_nt: TGTGCTAGCAGCCCCTTCTTTGACAGCTACGAGCAGTACTTC

j_call: TRBJ1-6
d_call: .
clone_size: many
v_call: TRBV7-9
cdr3_aa: CASSLARDNSPLHF
cdr3_nt: TGTGCCAGCAGCTTAGCGCGTGATAATTCACCCCTCCACTTT

j_call: TRBJ1-4
d_call: .
clone_size: few
v_call: TRBV6-5
cdr3_aa: CASSNGQSNEKLFF
cdr3_nt: TGTGCCAGCAGCAACGGACAGTCTAATGAAAAACTGTTTTTT

j_call: TRBJ2-5
d_call: TRBD1
clone_size: .
v_call: TRBV7-8
cdr3_aa: CASSLGQGLAETQYF
cdr3_nt: TGTGCCAGCAGCTTAGGACAGGGTTTGGCAGAGACCCAGTACTTC

j_call: TRBJ2-5
d_call: .
clone_size: .
v_call: TRBV29-1
cdr3_aa: CSVVGGDRLFGETQYF
cdr3_nt: TGCAGCGTCGTCGGGGGAGATCGATTATTTGGAGAGACCCAGTACTTC

j_call: TRBJ2-2
d_call: .
clone_size: .
v_call: TRBV5-5
cdr3_aa: CASSLARRTGELFF
cdr3_nt: TGTGCCAGCAGCTTGGCCAGAAGAACCGGGGAGCTGTTTTTT

j_call: TRBJ2-5
d_call: TRBD2
clone_size: .
v_call: TRBV20-1
cdr3_aa: CSARDSGSGETQYF
cdr3_nt: TGCAGTGCTAGAGATAGCGGGAGCGGTGAGACCCAGTACTTC

j_call: TRBJ2-2
d_call: .
clone_size: .
v_call: TRBV5-1
cdr3_aa: CASDGNTGELFF
cdr3_nt: TGCGCAAGCGATGGAAACACCGGGGAGCTGTTTTTT

j_call: TRBJ2-1
d_call: TRBD2
clone_size: .
v_call: TRBV24-1
cdr3_aa: CATSDLRAGGNNEQFF
cdr3_nt: TGTGCCACCAGTGATTTAAGGGCGGGAGGGAACAATGAGCAGTTCTTC

j_call: TRBJ2-2
d_call: TRBD2
clone_size: .
v_call: TRBV6-2/TRBV6-3
cdr3_aa: CASSQGLAGLTGELFF
cdr3_nt: TGTGCCAGCAGTCAGGGACTAGCGGGACTCACCGGGGAGCTGTTTTTT

j_call: TRBJ1-6
d_call: .
clone_size: few
v_call: TRBV12-3/TRBV12-4
cdr3_aa: CASSITWRYNSPLHF
cdr3_nt: TGTGCCAGCAGTATTACTTGGCGGTATAATTCACCCCTCCACTTT

j_call: TRBJ2-3
d_call: .
clone_size: .
v_call: TRBV15
cdr3_aa: CATSRDRGGDTQYF
cdr3_nt: TGTGCCACCAGCAGAGATCGAGGGGGAGATACGCAGTATTTT

j_call: TRBJ1-3
d_call: .
clone_size: many
v_call: TRBV12-3/TRBV12-4
cdr3_aa: CASSSGLGNTIYF
cdr3_nt: TGTGCCAGCAGTTCAGGTCTAGGAAACACCATATATTTT

j_call: TRBJ2-5
d_call: .
clone_size: few
v_call: TRBV20-1
cdr3_aa: CSASTTLAAHPQETQYF
cdr3_nt: TGCAGTGCTAGCACAACTTTAGCGGCCCACCCCCAAGAGACCCAGTACTTC

j_call: TRBJ1-4
d_call: .
clone_size: .
v_call: TRBV27
cdr3_aa: CASSVRPRLYEKLFF
cdr3_nt: TGTGCCAGCAGTGTCCGTCCGAGACTCTATGAAAAACTGTTTTTT

j_call: TRBJ2-3
d_call: .
clone_size: .
v_call: TRBV5-1
cdr3_aa: CASSYSPGLSGDTQYF
cdr3_nt: TGCGCCAGCAGCTACTCACCGGGCCTCTCGGGGGATACGCAGTATTTT

j_call: TRBJ2-3
d_call: .
clone_size: .
v_call: TRBV28
cdr3_aa: CASSRQRRTDTQYF
cdr3_nt: TGTGCCAGCAGCCGTCAGAGACGCACAGATACGCAGTATTTT

j_call: TRBJ2-2
d_call: .
clone_size: many
v_call: TRBV4-1
cdr3_aa: CASSQAPAEWDTGELFF
cdr3_nt: TGCGCCAGCAGCCAAGCCCCAGCGGAGTGGGACACCGGGGAGCTGTTTTTT

j_call: TRBJ2-7
d_call: TRBD2
clone_size: many
v_call: TRBV11-2
cdr3_aa: CASSSLLAAAYEQYF
cdr3_nt: TGTGCCAGCAGCTCTCTTCTAGCGGCAGCCTACGAGCAGTACTTC

j_call: TRBJ2-7
d_call: TRBD2
clone_size: .
v_call: TRBV10-3
cdr3_aa: CATGTGGPSQRYF
cdr3_nt: TGTGCCACCGGCACGGGAGGCCCTAGTCAAAGATACTTC

j_call: TRBJ1-6
d_call: .
clone_size: .
v_call: TRBV20-1
cdr3_aa: CSAREVGFNSPLHF
cdr3_nt: TGCAGTGCTAGAGAAGTGGGTTTTAATTCACCCCTCCACTTT

j_call: TRBJ2-5
d_call: TRBD2
clone_size: many
v_call: TRBV7-2
cdr3_aa: CASRGLAGETQYF
cdr3_nt: TGTGCCAGCAGGGGACTAGCGGGAGAGACCCAGTACTTC